This T cell receptor beta chain appears in the sequencing data of a study of blood T cell repertoires in COVID-19. Study-level information: Donors in the United States, Italy and Spain gave samples during acute or convalescent COVID-19. T cells, B-cell-depleted T cells, or PBMCs supplied cDNA or gDNA.

The CDR3 is 16 amino acids. CDR1 is SGDLS, CDR2 YYNGEE, per germline. V lost 0 bases to trimming and J lost 3 bases, with 13 bases between them. In the source study's methods: Reference gene primers were amplified, and this amplification served to estimate nucleated cell counts. This table comes from immunoSEQ multiplex PCR, and its TCRdb copy is limited to in-frame clones, with some not included. That table gives V, J and clone size, and the DNA gave D and trimming. The data contain around 13,000 clones, 80% to 90% of them singletons. This sequence was found in a human donor in a cohort sampled during active COVID-19. The gene calls are TRBV9 and TRBJ2-1; D might be TRBD2 (6 bases). The source material was peripheral blood. CDR3 sequence (DNA): TGTGCCAGCAGCGTAGAACCCCTAGCGATCTACAATGAGCAGTTCTTC. Protein sequence: CASSVEPLAIYNEQFF.